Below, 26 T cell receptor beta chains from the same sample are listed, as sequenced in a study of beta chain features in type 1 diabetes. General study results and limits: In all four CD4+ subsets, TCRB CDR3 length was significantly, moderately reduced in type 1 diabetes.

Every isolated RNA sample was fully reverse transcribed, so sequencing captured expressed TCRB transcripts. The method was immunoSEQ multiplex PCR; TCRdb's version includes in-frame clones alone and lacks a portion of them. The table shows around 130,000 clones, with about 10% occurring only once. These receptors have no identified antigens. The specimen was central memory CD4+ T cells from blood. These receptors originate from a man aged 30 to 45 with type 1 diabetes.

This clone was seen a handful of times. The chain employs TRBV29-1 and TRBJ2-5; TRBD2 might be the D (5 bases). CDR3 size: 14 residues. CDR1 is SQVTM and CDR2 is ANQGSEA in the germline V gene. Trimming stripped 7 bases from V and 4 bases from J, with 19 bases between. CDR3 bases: TGCAGCGCACTCGCCCTTGTCGAGGGAGAGACCCAGTACTTC. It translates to CSALALVEGETQYF.

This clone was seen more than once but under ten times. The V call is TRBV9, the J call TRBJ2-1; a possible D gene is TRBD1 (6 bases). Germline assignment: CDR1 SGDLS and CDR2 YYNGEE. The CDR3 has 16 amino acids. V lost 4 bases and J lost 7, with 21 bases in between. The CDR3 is CASSSPMLGAENEQFF. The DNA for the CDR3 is TGTGCCAGCAGCTCACCCATGCTGGGGGCTGAGAATGAGCAGTTCTTC.

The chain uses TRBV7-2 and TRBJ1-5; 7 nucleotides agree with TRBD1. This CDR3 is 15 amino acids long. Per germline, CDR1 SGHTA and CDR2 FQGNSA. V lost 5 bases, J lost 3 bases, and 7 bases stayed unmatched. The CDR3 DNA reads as TGTGCCAGCAGCGACAGACAGGGTTACAATCAGCCCCAGCATTTT. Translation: CASSDRQGYNQPQHF.

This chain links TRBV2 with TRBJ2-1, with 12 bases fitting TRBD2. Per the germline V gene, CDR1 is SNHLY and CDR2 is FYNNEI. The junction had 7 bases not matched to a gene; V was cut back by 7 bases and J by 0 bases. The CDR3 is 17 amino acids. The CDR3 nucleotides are TGTGCCAGCATCGGACTAGCGGGACCGAGCTCCTACAATGAGCAGTTCTTC. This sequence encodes CASIGLAGPSSYNEQFF.

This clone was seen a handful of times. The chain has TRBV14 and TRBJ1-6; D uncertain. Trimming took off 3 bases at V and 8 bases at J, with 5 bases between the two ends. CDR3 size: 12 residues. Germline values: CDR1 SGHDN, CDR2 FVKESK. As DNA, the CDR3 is TGTGCCAGCAGCCACGGGGATTCACCCCTCCACTTT. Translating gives CASSHGDSPLHF.

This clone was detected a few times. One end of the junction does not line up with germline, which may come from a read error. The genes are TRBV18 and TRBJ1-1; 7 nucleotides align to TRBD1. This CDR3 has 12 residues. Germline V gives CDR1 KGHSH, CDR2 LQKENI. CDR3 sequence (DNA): TGTGCCAGCTCACCAGGGATTTTCAGGGGGGTCTTT. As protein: CASSPGIFRGVF.

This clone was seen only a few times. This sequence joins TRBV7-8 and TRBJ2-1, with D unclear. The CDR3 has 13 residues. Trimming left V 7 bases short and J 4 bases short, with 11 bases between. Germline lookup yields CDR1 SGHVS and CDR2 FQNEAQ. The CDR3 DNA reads TGTGCCAGCACCGAAGGAGTGTACAATGAGCAGTTCTTC. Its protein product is CASTEGVYNEQFF.

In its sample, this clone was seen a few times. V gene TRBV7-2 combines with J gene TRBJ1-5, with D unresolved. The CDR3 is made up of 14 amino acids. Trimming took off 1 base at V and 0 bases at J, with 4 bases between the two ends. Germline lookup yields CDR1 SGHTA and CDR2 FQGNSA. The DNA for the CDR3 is TGTGCCAGCAGCTTAGTCCGTAGCAATCAGCCCCAGCATTTT. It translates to CASSLVRSNQPQHF.

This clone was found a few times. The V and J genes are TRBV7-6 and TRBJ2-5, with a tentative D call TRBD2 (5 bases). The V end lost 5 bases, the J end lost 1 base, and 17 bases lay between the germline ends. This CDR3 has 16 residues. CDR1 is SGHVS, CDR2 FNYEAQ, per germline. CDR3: CASSPTRAVGQETQYF. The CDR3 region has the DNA TGTGCCAGCAGCCCGACCAGAGCGGTCGGCCAAGAGACCCAGTACTTC.

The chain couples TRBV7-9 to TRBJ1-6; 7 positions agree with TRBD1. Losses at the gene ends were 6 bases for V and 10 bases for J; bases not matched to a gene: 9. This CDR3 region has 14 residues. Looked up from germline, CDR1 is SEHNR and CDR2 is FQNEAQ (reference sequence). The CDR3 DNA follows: TGTGCCAGCAGGGCCGGGACAGCTCGCTCACCCCTCCACTTT. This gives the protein CASRAGTARSPLHF.

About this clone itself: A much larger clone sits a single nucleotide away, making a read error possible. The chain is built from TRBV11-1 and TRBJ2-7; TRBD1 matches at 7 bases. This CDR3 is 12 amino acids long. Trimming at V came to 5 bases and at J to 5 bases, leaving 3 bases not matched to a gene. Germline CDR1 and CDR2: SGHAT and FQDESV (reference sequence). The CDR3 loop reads CASSLTGDEQYF. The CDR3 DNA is TGTGCCAGCAGCCTTACAGGGGACGAGCAGTACTTC.

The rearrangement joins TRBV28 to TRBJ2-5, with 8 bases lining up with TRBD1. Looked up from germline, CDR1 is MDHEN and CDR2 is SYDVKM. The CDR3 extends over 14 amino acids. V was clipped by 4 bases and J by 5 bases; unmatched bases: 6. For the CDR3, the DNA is TGTGCCAGCAGTTCCCAGGACAGGGCGGAGACCCAGTACTTC. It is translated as CASSSQDRAETQYF.

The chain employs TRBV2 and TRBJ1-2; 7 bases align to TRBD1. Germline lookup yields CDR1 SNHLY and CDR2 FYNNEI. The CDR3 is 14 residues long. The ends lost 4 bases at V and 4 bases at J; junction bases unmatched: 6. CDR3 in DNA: TGTGCCAGCAGTGGACAGGGCCAAGGCTATGGCTACACCTTC. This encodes CASSGQGQGYGYTF.

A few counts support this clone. In DNA form, the CDR3 reads TGTGCCAGCAGCTTGCGGCCGTCCGGGGAGCTGTTTTTT. Encoded protein: CASSLRPSGELFF. V usage is TRBV7-8 and J usage is TRBJ2-2; the D is unclear. CDR1 and CDR2 from the germline V gene are SGHVS and FQNEAQ. The CDR3 is 13 amino acids. The V and J ends lost 3 bases and 6 bases respectively, with 8 bases between them. Full variable domain (remainder filled in from reference TRBV7-8 and TRBJ2-2): GAGVSQSPRYKVAKRGQDVALRCDPISGHVSLFWYQQALGQGPEFLTYFQNEAQLDKSGLPSDRFFAERPEGSVSTLKIQRTQQEDSAVYLCASSLRPSGELFFGEGSRLTVL.

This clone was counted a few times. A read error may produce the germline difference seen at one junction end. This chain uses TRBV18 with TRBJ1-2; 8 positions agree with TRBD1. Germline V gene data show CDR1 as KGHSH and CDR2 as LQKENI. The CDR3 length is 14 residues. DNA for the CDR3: TGTGCCAGCTCAACCTCCCCTGAGGGACAGGACGGGAACTTC. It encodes CASSTSPEGQDGNF. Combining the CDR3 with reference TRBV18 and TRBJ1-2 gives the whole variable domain NAGVMQNPRHLVRRRGQEARLRCSPMKGHSHVYWYRQLPEEGLKFMVYLQKENIIDESGMPKERFSAEFPKEGPSILRIQQVVRGDSAAYFCASSTSPEGQDGNFGSGTRLTVV.

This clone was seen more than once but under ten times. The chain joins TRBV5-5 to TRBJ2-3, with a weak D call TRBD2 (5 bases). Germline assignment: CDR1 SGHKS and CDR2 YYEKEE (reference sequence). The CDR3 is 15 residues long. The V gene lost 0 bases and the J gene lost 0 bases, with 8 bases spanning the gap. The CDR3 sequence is CASSLVRGSTDTQYF. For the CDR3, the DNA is TGTGCCAGCAGCTTGGTTCGGGGAAGCACAGATACGCAGTATTTT.

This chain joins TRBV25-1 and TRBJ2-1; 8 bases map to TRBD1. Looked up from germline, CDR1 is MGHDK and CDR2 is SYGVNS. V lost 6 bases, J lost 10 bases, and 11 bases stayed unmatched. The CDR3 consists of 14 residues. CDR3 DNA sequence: TGTGCCAGCAGCGGATTAGACAGGGGAAAGGAGCAGTTCTTC. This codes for CASSGLDRGKEQFF.

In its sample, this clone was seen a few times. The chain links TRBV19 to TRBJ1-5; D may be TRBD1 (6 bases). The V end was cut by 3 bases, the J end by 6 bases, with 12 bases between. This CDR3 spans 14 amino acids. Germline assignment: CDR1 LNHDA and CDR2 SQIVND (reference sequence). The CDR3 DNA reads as TGTGCCAGTAGTATCTACAGGGATCGTCAGCCCCAGCATTTT. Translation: CASSIYRDRQPQHF.

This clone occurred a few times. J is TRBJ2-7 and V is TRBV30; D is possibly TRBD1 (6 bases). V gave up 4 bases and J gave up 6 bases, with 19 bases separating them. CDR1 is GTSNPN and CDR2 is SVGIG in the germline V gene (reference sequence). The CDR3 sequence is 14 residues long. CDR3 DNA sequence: TGTGCCTGGAATTTAAGGGGGTCCCTGAGCGAGCAGTACTTC. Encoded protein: CAWNLRGSLSEQYF.

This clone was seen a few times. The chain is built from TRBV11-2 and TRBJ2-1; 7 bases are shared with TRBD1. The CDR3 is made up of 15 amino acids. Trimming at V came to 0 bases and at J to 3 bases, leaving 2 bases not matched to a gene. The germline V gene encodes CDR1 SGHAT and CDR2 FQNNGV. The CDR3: CASSLEGQYYNEQFF. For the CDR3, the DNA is TGTGCCAGCAGCTTAGAGGGACAGTACTACAATGAGCAGTTCTTC.

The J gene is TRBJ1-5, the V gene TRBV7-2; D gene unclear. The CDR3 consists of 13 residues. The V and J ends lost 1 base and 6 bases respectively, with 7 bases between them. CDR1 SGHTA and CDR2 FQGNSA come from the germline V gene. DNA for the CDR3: TGTGCCAGCAGCTTAGATCTTAGTCAGCCCCAGCATTTT. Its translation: CASSLDLSQPQHF.

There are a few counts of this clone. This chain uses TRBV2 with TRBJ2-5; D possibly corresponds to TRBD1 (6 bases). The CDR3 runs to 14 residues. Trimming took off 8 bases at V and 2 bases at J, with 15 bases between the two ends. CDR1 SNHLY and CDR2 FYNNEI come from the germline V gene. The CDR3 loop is CASGGLNRQETQYF. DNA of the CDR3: TGTGCCAGCGGGGGCCTTAACCGGCAAGAGACCCAGTACTTC.

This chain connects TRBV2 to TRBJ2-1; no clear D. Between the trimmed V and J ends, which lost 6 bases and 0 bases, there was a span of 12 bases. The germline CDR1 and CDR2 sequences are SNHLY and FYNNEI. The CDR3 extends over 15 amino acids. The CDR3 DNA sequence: TGTGCCAGCAGCCTCCGACGGAGCTCCTACAATGAGCAGTTCTTC. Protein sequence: CASSLRRSSYNEQFF.

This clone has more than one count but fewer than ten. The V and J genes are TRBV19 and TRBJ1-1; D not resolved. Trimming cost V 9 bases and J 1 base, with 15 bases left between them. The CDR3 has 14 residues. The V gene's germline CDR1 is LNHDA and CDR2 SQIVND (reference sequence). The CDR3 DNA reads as TGTGCCAGCCGATTCCAGGTAAAGAACACTGAAGCTTTCTTT. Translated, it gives CASRFQVKNTEAFF.

The CDR3 DNA is TGTGCCACCAGCAGAGGAGAGATCGGAGGGGAGCAGTACTTC. Protein: CATSRGEIGGEQYF. The V gene is TRBV15, the J gene TRBJ2-7, with a possible D match to TRBD2 (6 bases). Between the trimmed V and J ends, which lost 1 base and 7 bases, there was a span of 14 bases. There are 14 residues in the CDR3. CDR1 is LNHNV, CDR2 YYDKDF, per germline (reference sequence).

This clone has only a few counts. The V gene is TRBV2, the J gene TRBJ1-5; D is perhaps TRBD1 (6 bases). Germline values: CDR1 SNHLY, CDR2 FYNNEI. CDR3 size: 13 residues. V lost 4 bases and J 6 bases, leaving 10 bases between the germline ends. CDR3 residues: CASSAGAGQPQHF. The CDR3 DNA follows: TGTGCCAGCAGTGCAGGGGCGGGTCAGCCCCAGCATTTT. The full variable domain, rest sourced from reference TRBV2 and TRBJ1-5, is EPEVTQTPSHQVTQMGQEVILRCVPISNHLYFYWYRQILGQKVEFLVSFYNNEISEKSEIFDDQFSVERPDGSNFTLKIRSTKLEDSAMYFCASSAGAGQPQHFGDGTRLSIL.